This T cell receptor beta chain derives from a study of naive and memory T cell subsets. General study findings and limits: Expression changes during T cell differentiation may affect RNA-based TCR counts.

As regards this clonotype: No antigen is known for it.

CDR1 SNHLY and CDR2 FYNNEI come from the germline V gene. CDR3 length: 18 residues. Trimming took 0 bases from V and 6 from J; bases not matched to a gene: 9. The beta constant-region primer was an equimolar mix of two oligonucleotides covering TRBC1 and TRBC2. Ligated cDNA was amplified by four rounds of PCR with nested alpha and beta constant-region primers and SP2. TCRdb re-derived calls from the UMI-ligation and nested PCR reads in MiXCR, one entry per CDR3 protein. The sample gives tens of thousands of distinct CDR3 sequences, approximately 17% of which show up once; around 3.3% is in the top ten.

This sequence originates from a human donor in good health. The V and J genes are TRBV2 and TRBJ2-2; 11 bases line up with TRBD2. Sequencing was done on a sample of effector memory CD4+ T cells from blood. Specified subset: effector memory, CD45RA- CD27-. The CDR3 DNA is TGTGCCAGCAGTGAAGCGCTTCGGATAGCGGGAGGGCCCGGGGAGCTGTTTTTT. Translated, it gives CASSEALRIAGGPGELFF.